This paragraph reports one T cell receptor beta chain. Source study methods: Nucleated cell counts were estimated from reference gene primer amplification. Libraries were prepared by immunoSEQ multiplex PCR; TCRdb keeps only in-frame clonotypes and omits some of them. From that table come the V and J calls and clone size; the DNA was used to work out D and trimming. This table has 410,000 or so clones, 80% to 90% appearing once. The source of the sample is a study of blood T cell repertoires in COVID-19. Study details: The cDNA or gDNA used as material had been derived from T cells, B-cell-depleted T cells, or PBMCs.

Sequencing used peripheral blood. This TCR derives from a woman aged 30 to 39 with active or convalescent COVID-19.

CDR3 nucleotide sequence: TGTGCCAGTAGTAGGTCGGCGGAGATGAACACTGAAGCTTTCTTT. Protein product: CASSRSAEMNTEAFF. This chain uses TRBV19 with TRBJ1-1, with no clear D. Germline V gives CDR1 LNHDA, CDR2 SQIVND (reference sequence). The V gene lost 4 bases and the J gene lost 0 bases, with 12 bases spanning the gap. CDR3 length: 15 residues.